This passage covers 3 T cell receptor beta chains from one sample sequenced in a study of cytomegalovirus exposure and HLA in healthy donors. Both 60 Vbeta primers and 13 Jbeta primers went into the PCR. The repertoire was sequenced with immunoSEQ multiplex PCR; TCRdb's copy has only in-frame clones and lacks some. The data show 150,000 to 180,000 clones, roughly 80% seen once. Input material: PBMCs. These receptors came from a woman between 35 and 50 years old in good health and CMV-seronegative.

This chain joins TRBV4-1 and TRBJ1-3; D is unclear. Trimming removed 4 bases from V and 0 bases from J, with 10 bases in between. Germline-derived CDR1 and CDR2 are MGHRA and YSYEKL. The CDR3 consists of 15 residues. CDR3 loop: CASSLDAYSGNTIYF. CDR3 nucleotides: TGCGCCAGCAGCCTAGACGCCTACTCTGGAAACACCATATATTTT.

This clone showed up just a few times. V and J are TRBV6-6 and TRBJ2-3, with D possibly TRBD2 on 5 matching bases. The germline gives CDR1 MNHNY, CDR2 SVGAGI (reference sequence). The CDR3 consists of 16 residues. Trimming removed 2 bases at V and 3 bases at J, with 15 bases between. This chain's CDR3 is CASSYPGTDLTDTQYF. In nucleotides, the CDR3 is TGTGCCAGCAGTTACCCCGGAACGGACTTAACAGATACGCAGTATTTT.

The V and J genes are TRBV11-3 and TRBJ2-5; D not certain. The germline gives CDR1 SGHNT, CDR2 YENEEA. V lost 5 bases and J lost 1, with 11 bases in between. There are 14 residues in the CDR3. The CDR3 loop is CASSANRAQETQYF. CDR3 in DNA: TGTGCCAGCAGCGCCAACAGAGCCCAAGAGACCCAGTACTTC.